Listed here are 15 T cell receptor beta chains from one sample, sequenced in a study of blood T cells in healthy people across ages. Alongside a J-beta primer mix, a sample-barcoded 5' primer served in a second PCR lasting about 7 to 11 cycles. TCRdb itself ran the 5' RACE reads through MiXCR, one entry per CDR3 protein. The sample holds 750,000 to 1,000,000 distinct CDR3 sequences, 25% to 30% seen once. The same sample was also studied in work on T cells of mothers and their children.

Sequences were obtained from blood. These TCRs come from a woman aged 40 to 50 in good health.

This clonotype has only a few counts. The chain employs TRBV11-2 and TRBJ2-5; D remains unclear. CDR3 size: 15 residues. Germline V CDR1 and CDR2: SGHAT, FQNNGV. V was trimmed by 5 bases and J by 5 bases, leaving 18 bases between them. The DNA for the CDR3 is TGTGCCAGCAGCCCCCCGGATCGGGTCGCGGAGACCCAGTACTTC. This codes for CASSPPDRVAETQYF.

This sequence joins TRBV7-2 and TRBJ2-3; 9 bases line up with TRBD2. Germline values: CDR1 SGHTA, CDR2 FQGNSA. Germline trimming cut 3 bases from V and 5 bases from J; bases unmatched to any gene: 9. The CDR3 consists of 16 residues. The CDR3, as DNA: TGTGCCAGCAGCTTTAGGAGCGGGGGGAGAGGAGATACGCAGTATTTT. Translated: CASSFRSGGRGDTQYF.

This chain joins TRBV7-2 and TRBJ2-1; TRBD2 agrees at 8 bases. The junction had 7 bases not matched to a gene; V was cut back by 7 bases and J by 8 bases. The germline V gene has CDR1 SGHTA and CDR2 FQGNSA. There are 13 residues in the CDR3. The CDR3 DNA is TGTGCCAGCAAGGAGGCGGGGGGCGATGAGCAGTTCTTC. Its protein is CASKEAGGDEQFF.

This clonotype showed up just a few times. This sequence joins TRBV4-1 and TRBJ1-2, with 10 nucleotides matching TRBD1. Trimming cost V 0 bases and J 4 bases; bases outside gene matches: 8. Germline assignment: CDR1 MGHRA and CDR2 YSYEKL. The CDR3 is 17 residues long. The CDR3 region has the DNA TGCGCCAGCAGCCAAGATGGCCAGGGACAGGGGAGCTATGGCTACACCTTC. This gives the protein CASSQDGQGQGSYGYTF.

This chain uses TRBV19 with TRBJ2-5; D tentatively reads TRBD1 or TRBD2 (5 bases each). The germline V and J ends were trimmed by 1 base and 2 bases, with 14 bases remaining between them. Germline CDR1 and CDR2: LNHDA and SQIVND (reference sequence). The CDR3 spans 16 residues. The CDR3 sequence: CASSIVWGPPQETQYF. The CDR3 DNA is TGTGCCAGTAGTATAGTATGGGGACCGCCGCAAGAGACCCAGTACTTC. Complete variable domain (other parts from reference TRBV19 and TRBJ2-5): DGGITQSPKYLFRKEGQNVTLSCEQNLNHDAMYWYRQDPGQGLRLIYYSQIVNDFQKGDIAEGYSVSREKKESFPLTVTSAQKNPTAFYLCASSIVWGPPQETQYFGPGTRLLVL.

J is TRBJ2-1 and V is TRBV12-3 or TRBV12-4; a possible D gene is TRBD2 (6 bases). With 2 bases removed from V and 7 bases from J, the gap between germline ends came to 18 bases. The CDR3 extends over 16 amino acids. CDR3 bases: TGTGCCAGCAGTTTAAGTCTTACTAGCAAGGGGAATGAGCAGTTCTTC. This sequence encodes CASSLSLTSKGNEQFF.

The CDR3 bases are TGCAGTGCCCGGCCGGGAGCCTCAGATACGCAGTATTTT. Translation: CSARPGASDTQYF. V is TRBV20-1 and J is TRBJ2-3; tentatively, D is TRBD2 (6 bases). Germline CDR1 is DFQATT and CDR2 is SNEGSKA (reference sequence). There are 13 residues in the CDR3. Trimming stripped 6 bases from V and 4 bases from J, with 14 bases between.

This clonotype was seen only a few times. The genes are TRBV27 and TRBJ1-1, with D tentatively TRBD1 (6 bases). Germline CDR1 is MNHEY and CDR2 is SMNVEV (reference sequence). Trimming took off 3 bases at V and 11 bases at J, with 19 bases between the two ends. The CDR3 is made up of 14 amino acids. The CDR3 reads CASSFRGEGTGAFF. The CDR3 region has the DNA TGTGCCAGCAGTTTCCGGGGAGAGGGAACAGGGGCTTTCTTT.

This clonotype was seen more than once but under ten times. In nucleotides, the CDR3 is TGTGCCAGTAGTATCCAGGGGAATGGAAACACCATATATTTT. Its protein is CASSIQGNGNTIYF. This rearrangement joins TRBV19 to TRBJ1-3, with D perhaps matching TRBD1 (6 bases). V was pared by 3 bases and J by 3 bases, with 9 bases between. The CDR3 runs to 14 residues. Germline V gene lookup returns CDR1 LNHDA and CDR2 SQIVND (reference sequence).

The rearrangement links TRBV29-1 to TRBJ1-2; a possible D gene is TRBD1 (5 bases). The CDR3 runs to 15 residues. V shed 3 bases and J shed 4 bases, with 18 bases lying between them. Germline V gene lookup returns CDR1 SQVTM and CDR2 ANQGSEA. In DNA form, the CDR3 reads TGCAGCGTTGAGGGAGGGGTGACCTCTCGCTATGGCTACACCTTC. Translating it yields CSVEGGVTSRYGYTF.

This chain links TRBV12-3 or TRBV12-4 with TRBJ1-1; TRBD1 is a possible D gene (5 bases). V dropped 6 bases and J dropped 5 bases, with 13 bases sitting between them. This CDR3 has 13 residues. The CDR3 is CASSPGLRTEAFF. The DNA of the CDR3 is TGTGCCAGCAGCCCAGGGTTGAGGACTGAAGCTTTCTTT.

This clonotype was detected a few times. The rearrangement joins TRBV24-1 to TRBJ2-1; 7 nucleotides match TRBD1. CDR1 KGHDR and CDR2 SFDVKD come from the germline V gene. This CDR3 is built from 16 residues. V gave up 3 bases and J gave up 2 bases; unmatched junction bases: 6. The CDR3 loop is CATSDHRDSTYNEQFF. CDR3 nucleotide sequence: TGTGCCACCAGTGATCACCGGGACAGTACCTACAATGAGCAGTTCTTC.

This clonotype occurred a few times. The chain couples TRBV6-1 to TRBJ2-6; tentative D call: TRBD1 (6 bases). CDR3 length: 15 residues. CDR1 and CDR2 (germline): MNHNS, SASEGT. V lost 2 bases and J lost 2, with 7 bases in between. The CDR3 nucleotides are TGTGCCAGCAGTGAAAAGGGGGCTGGGGCCAACGTCCTGACTTTC. Translation: CASSEKGAGANVLTF.

This clonotype was detected ten times or more. The chain has TRBV4-1 and TRBJ2-4; D is uncertain. The CDR3 is 15 residues long. CDR1 is MGHRA and CDR2 is YSYEKL in the germline V gene. The V end lost 1 base, the J end lost 7 bases, and 14 bases lay between the germline ends. The CDR3 nucleotides are TGCGCCAGCAGCCAAGTACGAGAATTCCGGAACATTCAGTACTTC. Translation: CASSQVREFRNIQYF.

The chain links TRBV7-2 to TRBJ1-5; 9 bases line up with TRBD1. Germline trimming cut 5 bases from V and 6 bases from J; bases unmatched to any gene: 5. Germline CDR1 reads SGHTA; CDR2 reads FQGNSA. The CDR3 extends over 14 amino acids. CDR3 in DNA: TGTGCCAGCAGCGCAAGACAGGGGGGTCAGCCCCAGCATTTT. It is translated as CASSARQGGQPQHF.